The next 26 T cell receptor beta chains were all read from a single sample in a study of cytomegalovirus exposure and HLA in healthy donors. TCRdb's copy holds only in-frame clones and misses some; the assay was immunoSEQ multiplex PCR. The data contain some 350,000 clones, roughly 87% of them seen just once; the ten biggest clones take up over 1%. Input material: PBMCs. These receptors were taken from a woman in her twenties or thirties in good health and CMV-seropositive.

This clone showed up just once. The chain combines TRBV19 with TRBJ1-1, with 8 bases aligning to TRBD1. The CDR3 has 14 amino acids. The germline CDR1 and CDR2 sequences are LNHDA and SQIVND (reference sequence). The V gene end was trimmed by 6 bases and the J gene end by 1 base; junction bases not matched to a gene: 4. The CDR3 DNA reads TGTGCCAGTAGACAAGACAGGGGGAACACTGAAGCTTTCTTT. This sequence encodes CASRQDRGNTEAFF.

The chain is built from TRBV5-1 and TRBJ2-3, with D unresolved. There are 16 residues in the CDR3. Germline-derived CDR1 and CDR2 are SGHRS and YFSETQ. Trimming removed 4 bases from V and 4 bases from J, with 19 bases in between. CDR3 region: CASSLDRSGSADTQYF. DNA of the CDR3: TGCGCCAGCAGCCTTGACCGCTCCGGTTCGGCAGATACGCAGTATTTT.

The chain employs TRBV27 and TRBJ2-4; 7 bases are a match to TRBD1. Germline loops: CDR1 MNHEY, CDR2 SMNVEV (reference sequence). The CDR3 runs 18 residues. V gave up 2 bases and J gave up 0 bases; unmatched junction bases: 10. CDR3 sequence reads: CASSLKQGILGAKNIQYF. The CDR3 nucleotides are TGTGCCAGCAGTTTAAAACAGGGGATATTAGGAGCCAAAAACATTCAGTACTTC.

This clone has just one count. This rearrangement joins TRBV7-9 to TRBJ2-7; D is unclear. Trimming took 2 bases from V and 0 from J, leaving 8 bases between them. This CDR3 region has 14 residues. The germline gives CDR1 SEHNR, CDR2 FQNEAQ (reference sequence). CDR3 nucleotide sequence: TGTGCCAGCAGCTTAACCGGTAGCTCCTACGAGCAGTACTTC. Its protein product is CASSLTGSSYEQYF.

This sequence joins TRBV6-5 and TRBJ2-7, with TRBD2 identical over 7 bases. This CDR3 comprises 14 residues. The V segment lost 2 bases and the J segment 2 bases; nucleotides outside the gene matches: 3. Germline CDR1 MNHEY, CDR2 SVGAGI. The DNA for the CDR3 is TGTGCCAGCAGTTACATAGCGGGTCCCTACGAGCAGTACTTC. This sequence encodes CASSYIAGPYEQYF.

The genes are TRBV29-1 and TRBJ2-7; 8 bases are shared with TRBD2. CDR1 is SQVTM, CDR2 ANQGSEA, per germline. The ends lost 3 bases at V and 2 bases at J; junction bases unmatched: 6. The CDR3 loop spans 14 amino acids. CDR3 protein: CSVERLAGAYEQYF. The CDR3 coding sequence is TGCAGCGTTGAGCGTCTAGCGGGCGCCTACGAGCAGTACTTC.

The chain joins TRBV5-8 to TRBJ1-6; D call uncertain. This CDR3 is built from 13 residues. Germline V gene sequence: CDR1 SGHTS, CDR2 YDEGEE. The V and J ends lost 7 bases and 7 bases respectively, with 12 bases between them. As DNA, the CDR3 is TGTGCCAGCCCCGAGGCCAGGAATTCACCCCTCCACTTT. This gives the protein CASPEARNSPLHF.

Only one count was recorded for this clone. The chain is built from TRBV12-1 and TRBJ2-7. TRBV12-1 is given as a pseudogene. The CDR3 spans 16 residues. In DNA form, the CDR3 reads TGTGCCAGCAGCTTTGTCGGTGGCAGGGAGTGGGACGAGCAGTACTTC. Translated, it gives CASSFVGGREWDEQYF.

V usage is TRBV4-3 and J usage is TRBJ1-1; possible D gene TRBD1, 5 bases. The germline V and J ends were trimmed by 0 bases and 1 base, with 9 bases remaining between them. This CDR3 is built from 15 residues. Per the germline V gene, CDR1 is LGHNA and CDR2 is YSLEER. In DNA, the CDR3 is TGCGCCAGCAGCCAAGATGGACACAAGAACACTGAAGCTTTCTTT. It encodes CASSQDGHKNTEAFF.

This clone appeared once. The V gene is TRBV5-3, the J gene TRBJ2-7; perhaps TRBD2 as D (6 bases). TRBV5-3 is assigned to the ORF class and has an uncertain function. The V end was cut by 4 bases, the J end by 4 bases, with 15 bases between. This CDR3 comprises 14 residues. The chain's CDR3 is CARSARESVYEQYF. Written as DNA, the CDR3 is TGTGCCAGAAGCGCCCGGGAGTCTGTATACGAGCAGTACTTC.

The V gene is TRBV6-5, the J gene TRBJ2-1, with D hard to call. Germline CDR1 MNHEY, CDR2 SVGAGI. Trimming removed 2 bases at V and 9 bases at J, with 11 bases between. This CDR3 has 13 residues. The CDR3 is CASSYALGGEQFF. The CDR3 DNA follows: TGTGCCAGCAGTTACGCCCTAGGTGGTGAGCAGTTCTTC.

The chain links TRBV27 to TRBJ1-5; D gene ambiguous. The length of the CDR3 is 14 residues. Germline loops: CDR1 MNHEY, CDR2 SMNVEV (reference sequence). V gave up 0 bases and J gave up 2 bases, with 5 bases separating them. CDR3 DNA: TGTGCCAGCAGTTTATCGGCAGGCAATCAGCCCCAGCATTTT. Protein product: CASSLSAGNQPQHF.

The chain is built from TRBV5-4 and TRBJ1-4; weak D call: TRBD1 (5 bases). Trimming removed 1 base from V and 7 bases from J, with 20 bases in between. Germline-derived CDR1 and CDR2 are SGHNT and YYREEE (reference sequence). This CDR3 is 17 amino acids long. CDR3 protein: CASSLRLGSGRGEKLFF. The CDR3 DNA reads TGTGCCAGCAGCTTGCGCTTGGGGTCAGGGAGAGGTGAAAAACTGTTTTTT.

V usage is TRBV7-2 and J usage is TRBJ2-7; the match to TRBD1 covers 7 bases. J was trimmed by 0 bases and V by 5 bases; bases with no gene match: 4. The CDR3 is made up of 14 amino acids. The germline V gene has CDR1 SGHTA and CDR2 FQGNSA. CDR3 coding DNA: TGTGCCAGCAGCCACAGGGGTACCTCCTACGAGCAGTACTTC. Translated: CASSHRGTSYEQYF.

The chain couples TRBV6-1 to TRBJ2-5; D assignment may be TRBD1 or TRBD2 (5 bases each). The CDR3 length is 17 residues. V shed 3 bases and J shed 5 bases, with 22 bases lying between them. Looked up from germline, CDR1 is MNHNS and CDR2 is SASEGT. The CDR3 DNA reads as TGTGCCAGCAGTGAGGGACCCAAGCTATATTGGGGGGAGACCCAGTACTTC. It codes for CASSEGPKLYWGETQYF.

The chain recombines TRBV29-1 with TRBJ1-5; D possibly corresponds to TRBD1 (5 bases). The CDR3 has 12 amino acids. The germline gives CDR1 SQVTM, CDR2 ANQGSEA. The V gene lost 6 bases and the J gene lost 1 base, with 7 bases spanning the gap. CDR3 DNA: TGCAGCGTAGCAGGGAGCAATCAGCCCCAGCATTTT. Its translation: CSVAGSNQPQHF.

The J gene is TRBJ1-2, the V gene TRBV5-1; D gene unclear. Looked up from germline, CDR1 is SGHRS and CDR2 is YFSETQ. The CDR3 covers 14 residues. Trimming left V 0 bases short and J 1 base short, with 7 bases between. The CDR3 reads CASSLERFNYGYTF. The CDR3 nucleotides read TGCGCCAGCAGCTTGGAAAGGTTTAACTATGGCTACACCTTC.

The CDR3 DNA reads TGTGCCAGCAGCCTCGACACAGGCTCTGGGGCCAACGTCCTGACTTTC. Its translation: CASSLDTGSGANVLTF. The V gene is TRBV6-6, the J gene TRBJ2-6; weak D call: TRBD1 (5 bases). The CDR3 is 16 residues long. Germline CDR1 is MNHNY and CDR2 is SVGAGI (reference sequence). Trimming cost V 6 bases and J 0 bases, with 12 bases left between them.

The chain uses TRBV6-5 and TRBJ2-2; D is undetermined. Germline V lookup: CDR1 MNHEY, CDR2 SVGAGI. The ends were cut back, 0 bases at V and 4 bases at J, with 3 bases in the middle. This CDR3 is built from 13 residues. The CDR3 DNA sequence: TGTGCCAGCAGTTACTCTGGCACCGGGGAGCTGTTTTTT. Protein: CASSYSGTGELFF.

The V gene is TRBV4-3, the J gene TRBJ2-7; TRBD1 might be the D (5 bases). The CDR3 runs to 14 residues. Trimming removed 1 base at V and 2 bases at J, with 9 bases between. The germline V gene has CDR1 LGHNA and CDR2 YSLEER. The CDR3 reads CASSQGTGPYEQYF. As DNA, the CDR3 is TGCGCCAGCAGCCAAGGAACAGGTCCCTACGAGCAGTACTTC.

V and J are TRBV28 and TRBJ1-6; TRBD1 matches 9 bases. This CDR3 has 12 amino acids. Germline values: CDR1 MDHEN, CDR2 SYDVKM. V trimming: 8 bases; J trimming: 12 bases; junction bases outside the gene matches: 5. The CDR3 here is CASGDRGRPLHF. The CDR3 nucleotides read TGTGCCAGCGGTGACAGGGGGAGACCCCTCCACTTT.

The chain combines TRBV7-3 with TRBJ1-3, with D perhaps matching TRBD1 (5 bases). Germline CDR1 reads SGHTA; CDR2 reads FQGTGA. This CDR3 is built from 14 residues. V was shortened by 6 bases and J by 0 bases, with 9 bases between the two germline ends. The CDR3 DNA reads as TGTGCCAGCAGTCTAGACAGCTCTGGAAACACCATATATTTT. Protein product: CASSLDSSGNTIYF.

The CDR3 spells CASNIRDTSTDTQYF. CDR3 nucleotides: TGTGCCAGCAACATACGGGACACCTCCACAGATACGCAGTATTTT. V gene TRBV27 combines with J gene TRBJ2-3; maybe TRBD1 (6 bases). This CDR3 is built from 15 residues. Per the germline V gene, CDR1 is MNHEY and CDR2 is SMNVEV (reference sequence). Trimming shortened V by 7 bases and J by 2 bases, and 16 bases separated the two germline ends.

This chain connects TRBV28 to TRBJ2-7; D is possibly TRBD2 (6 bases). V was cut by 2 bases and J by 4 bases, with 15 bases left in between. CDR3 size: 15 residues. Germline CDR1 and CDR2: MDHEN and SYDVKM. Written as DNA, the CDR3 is TGTGCCAGCAGTTTACTTGGGGGACTCGAATACGAGCAGTACTTC. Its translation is CASSLLGGLEYEQYF.

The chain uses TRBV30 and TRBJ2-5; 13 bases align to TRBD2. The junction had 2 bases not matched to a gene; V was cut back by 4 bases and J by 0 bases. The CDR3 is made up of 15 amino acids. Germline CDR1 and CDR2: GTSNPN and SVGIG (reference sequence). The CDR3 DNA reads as TGTGCCTGGAAGACTAGCGGGGGGTACCAAGAGACCCAGTACTTC. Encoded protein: CAWKTSGGYQETQYF.

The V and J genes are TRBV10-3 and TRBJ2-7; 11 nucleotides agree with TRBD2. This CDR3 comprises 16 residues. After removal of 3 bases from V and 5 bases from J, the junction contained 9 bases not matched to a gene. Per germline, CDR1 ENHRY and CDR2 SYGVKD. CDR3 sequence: CAISDDGVSGGDEQYF. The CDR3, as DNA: TGTGCCATCAGTGATGATGGGGTTAGCGGGGGGGACGAGCAGTACTTC.